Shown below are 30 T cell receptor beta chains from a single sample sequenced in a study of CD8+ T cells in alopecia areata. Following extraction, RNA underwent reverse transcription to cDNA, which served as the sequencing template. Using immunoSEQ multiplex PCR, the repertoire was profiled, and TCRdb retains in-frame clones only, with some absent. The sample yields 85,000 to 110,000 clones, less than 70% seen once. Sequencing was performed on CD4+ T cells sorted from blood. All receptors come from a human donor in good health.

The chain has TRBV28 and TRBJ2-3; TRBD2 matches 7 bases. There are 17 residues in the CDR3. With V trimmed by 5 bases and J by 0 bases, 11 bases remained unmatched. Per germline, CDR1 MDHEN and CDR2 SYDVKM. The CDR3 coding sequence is TGTGCCAGCAGTGCCCAGTTGGGAGGGCGAAGCACAGATACGCAGTATTTT. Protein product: CASSAQLGGRSTDTQYF.

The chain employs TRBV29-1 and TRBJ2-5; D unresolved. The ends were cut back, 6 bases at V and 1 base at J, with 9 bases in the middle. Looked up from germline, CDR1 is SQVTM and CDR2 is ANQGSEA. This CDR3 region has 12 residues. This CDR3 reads CSVDIFQETQYF. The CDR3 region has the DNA TGCAGCGTCGACATATTCCAAGAGACCCAGTACTTC.

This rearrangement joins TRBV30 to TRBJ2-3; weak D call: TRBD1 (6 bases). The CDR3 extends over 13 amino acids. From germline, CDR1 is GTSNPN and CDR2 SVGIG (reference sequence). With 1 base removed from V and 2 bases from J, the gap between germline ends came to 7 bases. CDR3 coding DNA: TGTGCCTGGAGTGGGGGGCTCACAGATACGCAGTATTTT. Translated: CAWSGGLTDTQYF. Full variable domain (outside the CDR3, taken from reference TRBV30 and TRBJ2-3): SQTIHQWPATLVQPVGSPLSLECTVEGTSNPNLYWYRQAAGRGLQLLFYSVGIGQISSEVPQNLSASRPQDRQFILSSKKLLLSDSGFYLCAWSGGLTDTQYFGPGTRLTVL.

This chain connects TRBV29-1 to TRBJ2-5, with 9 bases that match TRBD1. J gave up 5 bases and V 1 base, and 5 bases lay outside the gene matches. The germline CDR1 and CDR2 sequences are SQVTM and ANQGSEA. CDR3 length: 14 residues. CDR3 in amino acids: CSVEAGTGWETQYF. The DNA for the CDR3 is TGCAGCGTTGAAGCAGGGACAGGGTGGGAGACCCAGTACTTC.

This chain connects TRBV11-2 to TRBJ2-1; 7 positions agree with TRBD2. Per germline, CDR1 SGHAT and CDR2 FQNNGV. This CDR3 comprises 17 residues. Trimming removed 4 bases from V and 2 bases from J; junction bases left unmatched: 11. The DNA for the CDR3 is TGTGCCAGCAGCTGGGGTCGGGGGGTTAGGACCTACAATGAGCAGTTCTTC. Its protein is CASSWGRGVRTYNEQFF.

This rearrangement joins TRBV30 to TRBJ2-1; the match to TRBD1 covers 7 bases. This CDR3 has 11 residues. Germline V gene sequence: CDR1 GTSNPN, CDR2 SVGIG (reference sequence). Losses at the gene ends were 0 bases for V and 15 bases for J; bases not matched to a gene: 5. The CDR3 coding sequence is TGTGCCTGGAGTGTAGGGGGCAGGGGGTTCTTC. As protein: CAWSVGGRGFF.

The CDR3 loop reads CASSLEANYGYTF. CDR3 nucleotides: TGCGCCAGCAGCTTGGAGGCAAACTATGGCTACACCTTC. The chain employs TRBV5-1 and TRBJ1-2; D is unresolved. Trimming cost V 0 bases and J 2 bases, with 5 bases left between them. The length of the CDR3 is 13 residues. Germline-derived CDR1 and CDR2 are SGHRS and YFSETQ.

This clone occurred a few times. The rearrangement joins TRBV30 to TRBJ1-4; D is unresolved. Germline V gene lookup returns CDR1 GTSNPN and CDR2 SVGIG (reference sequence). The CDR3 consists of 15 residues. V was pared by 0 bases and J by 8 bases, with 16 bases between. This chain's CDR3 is CAWSVPGVRREKLFF. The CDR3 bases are TGTGCCTGGAGTGTGCCTGGGGTACGTCGCGAAAAACTGTTTTTT.

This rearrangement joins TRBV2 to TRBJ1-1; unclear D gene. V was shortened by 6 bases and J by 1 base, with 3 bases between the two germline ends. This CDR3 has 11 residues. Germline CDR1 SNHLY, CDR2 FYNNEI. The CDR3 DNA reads TGTGCCAGCAGCTGGAACACTGAAGCTTTCTTT. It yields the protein CASSWNTEAFF.

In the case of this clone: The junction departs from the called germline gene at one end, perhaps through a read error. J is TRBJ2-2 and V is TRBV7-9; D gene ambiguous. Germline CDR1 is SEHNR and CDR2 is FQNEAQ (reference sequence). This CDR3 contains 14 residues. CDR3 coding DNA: TGTGCCAGCAGCGTAGCCCTAGAAACCGGGGAGCTGTTTTTT. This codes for CASSVALETGELFF.

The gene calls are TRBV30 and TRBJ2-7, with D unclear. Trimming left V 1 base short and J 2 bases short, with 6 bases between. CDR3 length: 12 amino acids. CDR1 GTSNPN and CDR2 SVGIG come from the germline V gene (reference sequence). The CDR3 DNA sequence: TGTGCCTGGAGTGGCGGTCCCTACGAGCAGTACTTC. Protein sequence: CAWSGGPYEQYF.

CDR3 sequence: CASSAASNQPQHF. DNA of the CDR3: TGTGCCAGCTCCGCAGCGAGCAATCAGCCCCAGCATTTT. The chain recombines TRBV18 with TRBJ1-5; D gene ambiguous. The CDR3 contains 13 residues. V was shortened by 6 bases and J by 1 base, with 7 bases between the two germline ends. Germline values: CDR1 KGHSH, CDR2 LQKENI.

The CDR3 sequence is CASSLGQGGMGPQHF. In DNA, the CDR3 is TGTGCCAGCAGCTTAGGACAGGGGGGAATGGGACCCCAGCATTTT. The V and J genes are TRBV7-2 and TRBJ1-5, with 9 bases identical to TRBD1. The CDR3 covers 15 residues. V lost 1 base to trimming and J lost 10 bases; unmatched junction nucleotides: 8. The germline V gene encodes CDR1 SGHTA and CDR2 FQGNSA.

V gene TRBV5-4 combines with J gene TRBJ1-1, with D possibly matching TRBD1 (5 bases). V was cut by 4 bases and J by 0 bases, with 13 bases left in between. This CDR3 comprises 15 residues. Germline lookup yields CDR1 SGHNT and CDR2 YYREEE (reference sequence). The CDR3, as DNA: TGTGCCAGCAGCCCCGACGGGGGGATGAACACTGAAGCTTTCTTT. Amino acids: CASSPDGGMNTEAFF. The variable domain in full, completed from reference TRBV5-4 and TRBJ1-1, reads ETGVTQSPTHLIKTRGQQVTLRCSSQSGHNTVSWYQQALGQGPQFIFQYYREEENGRGNFPPRFSGLQFPNYSSELNVNALELDDSALYLCASSPDGGMNTEAFFGQGTRLTVV.

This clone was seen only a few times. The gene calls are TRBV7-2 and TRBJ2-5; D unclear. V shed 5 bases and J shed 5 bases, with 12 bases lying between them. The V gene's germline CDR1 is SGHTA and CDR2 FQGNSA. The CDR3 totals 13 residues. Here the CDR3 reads CASSPLTTETQYF. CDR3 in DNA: TGTGCCAGCAGCCCCCTTACTACGGAGACCCAGTACTTC.

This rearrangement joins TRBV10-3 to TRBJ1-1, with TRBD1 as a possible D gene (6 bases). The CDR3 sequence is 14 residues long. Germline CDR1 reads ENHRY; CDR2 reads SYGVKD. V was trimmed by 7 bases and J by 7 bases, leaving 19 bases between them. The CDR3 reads CAITRNRDSGEAFF. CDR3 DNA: TGTGCCATCACCCGCAACAGGGATTCGGGTGAAGCTTTCTTT.

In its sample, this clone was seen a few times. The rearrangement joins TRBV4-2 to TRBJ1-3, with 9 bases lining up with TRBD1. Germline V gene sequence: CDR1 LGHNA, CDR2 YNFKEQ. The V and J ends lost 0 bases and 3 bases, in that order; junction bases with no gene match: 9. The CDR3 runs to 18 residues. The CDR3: CASSQEGQGSWRGNTIYF. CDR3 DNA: TGTGCCAGCAGCCAAGAGGGACAGGGCTCCTGGCGTGGAAACACCATATATTTT.

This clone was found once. CDR3 region: CASSDGVSYNSPLHF. Written as DNA, the CDR3 is TGTGCCAGCAGTGACGGGGTTTCCTATAATTCACCCCTCCACTTT. The chain uses TRBV2 and TRBJ1-6, with D unresolved. The CDR3 runs 15 residues. Looked up from germline, CDR1 is SNHLY and CDR2 is FYNNEI. V was pared by 3 bases and J by 1 base, with 7 bases between.

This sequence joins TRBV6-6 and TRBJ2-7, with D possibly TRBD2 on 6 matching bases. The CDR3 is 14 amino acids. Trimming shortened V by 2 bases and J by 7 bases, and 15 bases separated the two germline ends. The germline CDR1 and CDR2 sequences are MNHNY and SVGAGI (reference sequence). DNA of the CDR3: TGTGCCAGCAGTTACCCGCCGGGGGTGGGGGAGCAGTACTTC. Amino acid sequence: CASSYPPGVGEQYF.

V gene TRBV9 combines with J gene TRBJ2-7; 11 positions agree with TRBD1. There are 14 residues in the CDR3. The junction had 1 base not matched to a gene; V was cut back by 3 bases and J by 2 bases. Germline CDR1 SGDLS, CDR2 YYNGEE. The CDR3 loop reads CASSGTGGAYEQYF. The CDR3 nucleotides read TGTGCCAGCAGCGGGACAGGGGGCGCCTACGAGCAGTACTTC.

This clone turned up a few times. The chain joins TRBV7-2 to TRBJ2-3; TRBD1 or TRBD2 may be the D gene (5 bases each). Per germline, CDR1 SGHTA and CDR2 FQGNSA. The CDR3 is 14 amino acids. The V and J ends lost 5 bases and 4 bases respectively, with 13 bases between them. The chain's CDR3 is CASSLGTLPDTQYF. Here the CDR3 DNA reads TGTGCCAGCAGCCTCGGGACCCTCCCAGATACGCAGTATTTT.

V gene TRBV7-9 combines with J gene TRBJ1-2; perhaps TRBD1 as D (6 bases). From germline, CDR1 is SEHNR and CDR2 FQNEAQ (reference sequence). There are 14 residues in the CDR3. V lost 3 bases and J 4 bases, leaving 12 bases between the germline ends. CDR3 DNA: TGTGCCAGCAGCTTCCCGGGACAAATCTATGGCTACACCTTC. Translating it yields CASSFPGQIYGYTF.

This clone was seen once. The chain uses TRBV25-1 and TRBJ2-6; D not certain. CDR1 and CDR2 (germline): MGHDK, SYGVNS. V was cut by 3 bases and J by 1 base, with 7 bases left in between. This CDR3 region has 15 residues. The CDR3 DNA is TGTGCCAGCAGTGACGACTCTTCTGGGGCCAACGTCCTGACTTTC. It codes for CASSDDSSGANVLTF. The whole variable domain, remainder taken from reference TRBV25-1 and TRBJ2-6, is EADIYQTPRYLVIGTGKKITLECSQTMGHDKMYWYQQDPGMELHLIHYSYGVNSTEKGDLSSESTVSRIRTEHFPLTLESARPSHTSQYLCASSDDSSGANVLTFGAGSRLTVL.

CDR3 sequence (DNA): TGTGCCAGCAGCTTGTGGATGGAGGCCACAGATACGCAGTATTTT. This translates into CASSLWMEATDTQYF. This chain joins TRBV11-2 and TRBJ2-3; TRBD2 is a possible D gene (5 bases). The V gene's germline CDR1 is SGHAT and CDR2 FQNNGV. Trimming cost V 3 bases and J 2 bases, with 12 bases left between them. The CDR3 consists of 15 residues.

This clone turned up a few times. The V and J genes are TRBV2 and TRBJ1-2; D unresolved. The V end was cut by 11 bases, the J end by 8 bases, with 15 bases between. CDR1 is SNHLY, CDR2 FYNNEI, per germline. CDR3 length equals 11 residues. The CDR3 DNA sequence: TGTGCCGGAGGAGGACGAAGGGGCTACACCTTC. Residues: CAGGGRRGYTF.

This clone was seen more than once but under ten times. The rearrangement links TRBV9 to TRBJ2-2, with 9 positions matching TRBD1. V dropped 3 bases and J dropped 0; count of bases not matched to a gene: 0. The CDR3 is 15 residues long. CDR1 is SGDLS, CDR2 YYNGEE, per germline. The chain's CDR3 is CASSGQGANTGELFF. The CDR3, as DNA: TGTGCCAGCAGCGGACAGGGGGCGAACACCGGGGAGCTGTTTTTT.

CDR3 nucleotide sequence: TGTGCCAGCAGCTTTGGCAGCGCCTACGAGCAGTACTTC. Its translation is CASSFGSAYEQYF. The gene calls are TRBV7-2 and TRBJ2-7; D gene ambiguous. Germline-derived CDR1 and CDR2 are SGHTA and FQGNSA. CDR3 size: 13 residues. The V end was cut by 3 bases, the J end by 2 bases, with 8 bases between.

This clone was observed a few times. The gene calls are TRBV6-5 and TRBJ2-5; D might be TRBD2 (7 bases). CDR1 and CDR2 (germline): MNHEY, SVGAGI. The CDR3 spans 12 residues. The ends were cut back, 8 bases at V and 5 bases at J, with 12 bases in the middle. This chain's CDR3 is CASGGAGETQYF. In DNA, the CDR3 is TGTGCCAGCGGGGGGGCCGGGGAGACCCAGTACTTC.

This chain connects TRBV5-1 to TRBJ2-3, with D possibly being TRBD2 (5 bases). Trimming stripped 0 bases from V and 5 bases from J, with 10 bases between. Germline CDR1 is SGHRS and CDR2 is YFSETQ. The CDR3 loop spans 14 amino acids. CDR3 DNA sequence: TGCGCCAGCAGCTTGGTGGGCGCGGGAGATACGCAGTATTTT. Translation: CASSLVGAGDTQYF.

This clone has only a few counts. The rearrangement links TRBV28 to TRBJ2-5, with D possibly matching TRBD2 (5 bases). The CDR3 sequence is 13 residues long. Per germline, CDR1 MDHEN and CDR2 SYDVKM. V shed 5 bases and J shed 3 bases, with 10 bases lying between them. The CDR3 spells CASSARTEETQYF. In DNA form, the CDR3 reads TGTGCCAGCAGTGCACGGACTGAAGAGACCCAGTACTTC.